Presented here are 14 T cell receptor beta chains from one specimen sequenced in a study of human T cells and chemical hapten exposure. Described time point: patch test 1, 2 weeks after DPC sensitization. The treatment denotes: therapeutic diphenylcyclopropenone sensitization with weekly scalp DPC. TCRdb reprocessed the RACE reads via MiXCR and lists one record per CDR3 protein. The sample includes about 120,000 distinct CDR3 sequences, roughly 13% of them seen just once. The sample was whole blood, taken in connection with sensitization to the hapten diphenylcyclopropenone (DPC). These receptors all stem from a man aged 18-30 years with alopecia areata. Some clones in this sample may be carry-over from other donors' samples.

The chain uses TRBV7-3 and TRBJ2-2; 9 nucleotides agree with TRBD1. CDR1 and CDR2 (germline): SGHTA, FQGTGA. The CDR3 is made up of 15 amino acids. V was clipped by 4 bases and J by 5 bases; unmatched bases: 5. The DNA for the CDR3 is TGTGCCAGCAGCTCGGACAGGGGAACGACCGGGGAGCTGTTTTTT. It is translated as CASSSDRGTTGELFF.

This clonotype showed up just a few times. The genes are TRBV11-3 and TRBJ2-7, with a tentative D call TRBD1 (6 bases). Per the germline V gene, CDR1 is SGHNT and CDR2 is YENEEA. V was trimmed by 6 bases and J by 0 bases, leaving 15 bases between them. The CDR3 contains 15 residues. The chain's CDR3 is CASSRYGQSSYEQYF. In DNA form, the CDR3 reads TGTGCCAGCAGTCGATATGGACAGAGCTCCTACGAGCAGTACTTC.

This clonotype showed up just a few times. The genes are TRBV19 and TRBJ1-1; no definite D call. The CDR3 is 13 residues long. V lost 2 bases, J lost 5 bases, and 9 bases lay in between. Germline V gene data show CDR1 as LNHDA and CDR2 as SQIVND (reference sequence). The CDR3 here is CASSISSRTEAFF. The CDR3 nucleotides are TGTGCCAGTAGTATATCCTCGAGGACTGAAGCTTTCTTT.

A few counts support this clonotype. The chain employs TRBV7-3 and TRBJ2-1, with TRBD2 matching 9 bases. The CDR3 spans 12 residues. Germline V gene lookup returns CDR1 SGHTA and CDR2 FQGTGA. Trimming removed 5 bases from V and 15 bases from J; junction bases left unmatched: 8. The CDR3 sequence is CASSAPGLAPFF. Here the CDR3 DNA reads TGTGCCAGCAGCGCTCCGGGACTAGCTCCGTTCTTC.

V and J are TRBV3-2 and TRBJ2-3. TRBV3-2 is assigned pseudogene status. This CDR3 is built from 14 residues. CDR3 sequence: CASSQRVGTDTQYF. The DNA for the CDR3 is TGTGCCAGCAGCCAACGAGTCGGGACAGATACGCAGTATTTT.

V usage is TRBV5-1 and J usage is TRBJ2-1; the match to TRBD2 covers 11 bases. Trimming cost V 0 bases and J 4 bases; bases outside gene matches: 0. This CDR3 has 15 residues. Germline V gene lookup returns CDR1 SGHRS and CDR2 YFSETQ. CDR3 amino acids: CASSLASGGYNEQFF. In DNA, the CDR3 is TGCGCCAGCAGCTTGGCTAGCGGGGGGTACAATGAGCAGTTCTTC. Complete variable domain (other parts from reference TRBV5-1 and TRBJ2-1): KAGVTQTPRYLIKTRGQQVTLSCSPISGHRSVSWYQQTPGQGLQFLFEYFSETQRNKGNFPGRFSGRQFSNSRSEMNVSTLELGDSALYLCASSLASGGYNEQFFGPGTRLTVL.

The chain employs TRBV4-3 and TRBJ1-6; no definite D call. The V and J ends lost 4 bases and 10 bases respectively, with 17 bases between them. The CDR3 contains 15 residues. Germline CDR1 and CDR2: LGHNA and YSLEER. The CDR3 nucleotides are TGCGCCAGCAGCCGAGATCGGGCCATGGGCTCACCCCTCCACTTT. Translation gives CASSRDRAMGSPLHF.

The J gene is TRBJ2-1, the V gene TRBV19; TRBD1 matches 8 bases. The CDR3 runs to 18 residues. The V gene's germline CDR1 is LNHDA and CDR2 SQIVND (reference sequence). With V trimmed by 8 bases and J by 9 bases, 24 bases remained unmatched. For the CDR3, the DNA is TGTGCCAGTTCTCAACCGTCGGACAGGGTTTATGTCAGCGGTGAGCAGTTCTTC. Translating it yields CASSQPSDRVYVSGEQFF.

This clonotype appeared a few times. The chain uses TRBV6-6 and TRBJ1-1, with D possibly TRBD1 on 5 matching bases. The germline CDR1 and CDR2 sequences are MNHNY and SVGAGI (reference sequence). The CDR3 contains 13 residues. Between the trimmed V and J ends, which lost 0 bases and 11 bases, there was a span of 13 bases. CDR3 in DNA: TGTGCCAGCAGTTACTCGATTAGGGGAGAGGCTTTCTTT. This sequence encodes CASSYSIRGEAFF.

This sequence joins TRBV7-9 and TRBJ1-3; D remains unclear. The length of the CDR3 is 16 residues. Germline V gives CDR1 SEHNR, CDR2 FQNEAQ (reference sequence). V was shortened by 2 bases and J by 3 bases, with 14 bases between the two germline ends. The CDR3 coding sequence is TGTGCCAGCAGCTTACTGGCGGAGCGCTTTGGAAACACCATATATTTT. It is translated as CASSLLAERFGNTIYF.

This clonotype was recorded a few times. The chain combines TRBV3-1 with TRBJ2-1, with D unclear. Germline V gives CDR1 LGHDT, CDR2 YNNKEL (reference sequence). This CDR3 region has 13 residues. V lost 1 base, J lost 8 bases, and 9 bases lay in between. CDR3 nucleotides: TGTGCCAGCAGCCAAGGCCGGTTCTATGAGCAGTTCTTC. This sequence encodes CASSQGRFYEQFF.

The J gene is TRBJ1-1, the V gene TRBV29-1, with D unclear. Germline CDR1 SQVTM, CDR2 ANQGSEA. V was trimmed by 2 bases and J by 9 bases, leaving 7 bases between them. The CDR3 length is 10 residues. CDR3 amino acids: CSVELTQAFF. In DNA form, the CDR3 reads TGCAGCGTTGAATTGACCCAAGCTTTCTTT. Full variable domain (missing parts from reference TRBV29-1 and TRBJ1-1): SAVISQKPSRDICQRGTSLTIQCQVDSQVTMMFWYRQQPGQSLTLIATANQGSEATYESGFVIDKFPISRPNLTFSTLTVSNMSPEDSSIYLCSVELTQAFFGQGTRLTVV.

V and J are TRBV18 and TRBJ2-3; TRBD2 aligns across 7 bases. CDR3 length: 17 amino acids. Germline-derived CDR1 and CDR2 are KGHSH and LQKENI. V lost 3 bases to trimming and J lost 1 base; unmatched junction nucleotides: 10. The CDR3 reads CASSPPAPGGGTDTQYF. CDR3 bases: TGTGCCAGCTCACCCCCCGCCCCTGGGGGGGGCACAGATACGCAGTATTTT.

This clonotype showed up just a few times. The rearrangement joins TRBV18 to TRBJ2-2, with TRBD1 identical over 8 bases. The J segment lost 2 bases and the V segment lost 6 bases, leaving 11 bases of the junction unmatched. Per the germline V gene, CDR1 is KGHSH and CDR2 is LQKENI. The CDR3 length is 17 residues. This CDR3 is CASSLNLGQANTGELFF. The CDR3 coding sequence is TGTGCCAGCTCCCTTAACCTGGGACAGGCCAACACCGGGGAGCTGTTTTTT.